This TCR beta chain comes out of a study of T-cell reconstitution after alpha-beta-depleted transplantation in children. This clonotype was counted only a few times. The antigen remains unidentified. Whole-study findings and limits: Reports say that about two months after transplant, the alpha-beta T cells came out of several hundred graft clones that had expanded.

A TCRbeta library incorporating unique molecular identifiers was prepared. TCRdb re-called the PCR reads through MiXCR, storing one row per CDR3 protein. The sample shows 450,000 to 600,000 distinct CDR3 sequences, about 10% of them seen only once. The V and J ends lost 3 bases and 2 bases respectively, with 2 bases between them. Germline V gives CDR1 GTSNPN, CDR2 SVGIG (reference sequence). This CDR3 has 11 amino acids. This clonotype was obtained from a child aged 2-15 years with inherited bone marrow failure, due to receive a stem cell transplant. Source: PBMCs, taken before TCRalphabeta/CD19-depleted stem cell transplant. V gene TRBV30 combines with J gene TRBJ2-1; D is undetermined. This CDR3 is CAWRAYNEQFF. The CDR3, as DNA: TGTGCCTGGAGGGCCTACAATGAGCAGTTCTTC.